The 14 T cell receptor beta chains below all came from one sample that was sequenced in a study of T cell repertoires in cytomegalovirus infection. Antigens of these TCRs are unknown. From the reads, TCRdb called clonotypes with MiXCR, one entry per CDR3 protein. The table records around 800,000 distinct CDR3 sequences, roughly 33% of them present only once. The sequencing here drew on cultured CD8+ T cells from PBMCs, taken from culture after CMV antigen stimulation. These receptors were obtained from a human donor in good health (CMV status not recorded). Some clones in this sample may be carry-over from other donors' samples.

The CDR3: CAIGFEGEEMTNNEQFF. DNA for the CDR3: TGTGCCATCGGATTCGAAGGGGAAGAAATGACGAACAATGAGCAGTTCTTC. V is TRBV10-3 and J is TRBJ2-1; tentatively, D is TRBD1 (5 bases). The germline V gene has CDR1 ENHRY and CDR2 SYGVKD. This CDR3 has 17 residues. V lost 8 bases and J lost 5, with 25 bases in between.

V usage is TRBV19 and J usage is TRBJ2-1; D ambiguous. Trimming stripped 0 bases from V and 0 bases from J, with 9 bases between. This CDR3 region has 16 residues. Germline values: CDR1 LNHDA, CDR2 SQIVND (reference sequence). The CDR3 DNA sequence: TGTGCCAGTAGTATAGATCCCCTGGGCTCCTACAATGAGCAGTTCTTC. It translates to CASSIDPLGSYNEQFF.

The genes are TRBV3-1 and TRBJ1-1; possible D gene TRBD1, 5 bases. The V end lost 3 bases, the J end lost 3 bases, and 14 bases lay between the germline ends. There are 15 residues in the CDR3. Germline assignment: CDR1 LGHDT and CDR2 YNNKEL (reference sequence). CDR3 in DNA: TGTGCCAGCAGCCAGCTGGGACGGCTGGACACTGAAGCTTTCTTT. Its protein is CASSQLGRLDTEAFF.

CDR3 in amino acids: CASSEPPRVEQYV. CDR3 DNA: TGTGCCAGCAGTGAACCCCCCCGCGTGGAGCAGTACGTC. This chain connects TRBV6-1 to TRBJ2-7, with D hard to call. This CDR3 is 13 amino acids long. V shed 2 bases and J shed 7 bases, with 12 bases lying between them. Germline CDR1 is MNHNS and CDR2 is SASEGT.

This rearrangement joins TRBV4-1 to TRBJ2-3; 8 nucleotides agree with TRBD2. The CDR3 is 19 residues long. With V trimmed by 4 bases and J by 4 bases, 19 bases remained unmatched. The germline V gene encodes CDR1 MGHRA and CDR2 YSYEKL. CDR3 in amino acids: CASSLRGGPFGAGPDTQYF. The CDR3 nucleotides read TGCGCCAGCAGCCTTCGCGGGGGGCCGTTCGGTGCGGGCCCAGATACGCAGTATTTT.

The CDR3 sequence is CASSYAGTDTQYF. Here the CDR3 DNA reads TGTGCCAGCAGTTACGCGGGCACAGATACGCAGTATTTT. The chain couples TRBV6-5 to TRBJ2-3; no clear D. The germline V and J ends were trimmed by 2 bases and 1 base, with 4 bases remaining between them. The V gene's germline CDR1 is MNHEY and CDR2 SVGAGI. This CDR3 is built from 13 residues.

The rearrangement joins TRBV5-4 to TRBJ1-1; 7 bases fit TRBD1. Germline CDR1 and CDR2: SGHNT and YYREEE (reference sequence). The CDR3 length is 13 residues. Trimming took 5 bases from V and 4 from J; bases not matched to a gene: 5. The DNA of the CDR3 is TGTGCCAGCAGTACACAGGGGAGCACTGAAGCTTTCTTT. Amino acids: CASSTQGSTEAFF.

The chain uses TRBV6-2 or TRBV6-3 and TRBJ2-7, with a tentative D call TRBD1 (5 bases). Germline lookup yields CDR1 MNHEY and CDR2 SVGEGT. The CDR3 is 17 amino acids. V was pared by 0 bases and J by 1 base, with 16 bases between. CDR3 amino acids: CASSYSEETDSSYEQYV. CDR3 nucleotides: TGTGCCAGCAGTTACTCCGAAGAGACAGATAGTTCCTACGAGCAGTACGTC.

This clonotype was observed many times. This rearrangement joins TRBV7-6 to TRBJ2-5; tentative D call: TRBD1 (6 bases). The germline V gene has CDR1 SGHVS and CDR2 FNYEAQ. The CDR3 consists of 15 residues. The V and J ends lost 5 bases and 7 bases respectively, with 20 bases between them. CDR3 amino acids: CASSPEGLGGVTQYF. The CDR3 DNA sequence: TGTGCCAGCAGCCCAGAAGGGCTAGGGGGAGTGACCCAGTACTTC. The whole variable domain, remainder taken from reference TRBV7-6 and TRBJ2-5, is GAGVSQSPRYKVTKRGQDVALRCDPISGHVSLYWYRQALGQGPEFLTYFNYEAQQDKSGLPNDRFSAERPEGSISTLTIQRTEQRDSAMYRCASSPEGLGGVTQYFGPGTRLLVL.

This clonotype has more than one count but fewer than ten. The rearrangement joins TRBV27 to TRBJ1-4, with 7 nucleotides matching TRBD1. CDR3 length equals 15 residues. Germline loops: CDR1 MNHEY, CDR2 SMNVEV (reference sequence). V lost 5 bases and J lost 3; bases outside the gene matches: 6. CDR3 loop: CASSLDRDPNEKLFF. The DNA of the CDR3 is TGTGCCAGCAGTCTCGACAGGGATCCTAATGAAAAACTGTTTTTT. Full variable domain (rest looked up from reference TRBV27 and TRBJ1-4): EAQVTQNPRYLITVTGKKLTVTCSQNMNHEYMSWYRQDPGLGLRQIYYSMNVEVTDKGDVPEGYKVSRKEKRNFPLILESPSPNQTSLYFCASSLDRDPNEKLFFGSGTQLSVL.

The DNA for the CDR3 is TGTGCCAGCAGCGTAGAGCCTGCTAGCACAGATACGCAGTATTTT. It codes for CASSVEPASTDTQYF. The rearrangement links TRBV9 to TRBJ2-3; no reliable D call. Germline loops: CDR1 SGDLS, CDR2 YYNGEE. Trimming cost V 0 bases and J 0 bases, with 8 bases left between them. The CDR3 runs 15 residues.

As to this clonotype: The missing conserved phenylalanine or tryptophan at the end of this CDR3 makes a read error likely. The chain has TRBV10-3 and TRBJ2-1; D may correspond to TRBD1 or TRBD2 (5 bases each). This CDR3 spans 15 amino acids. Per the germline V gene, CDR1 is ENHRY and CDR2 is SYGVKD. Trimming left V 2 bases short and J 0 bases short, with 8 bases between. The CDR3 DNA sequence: TGTGCCATCAGTGAGGGGACCAGCTCCTACAATGAGCAGTTCATC. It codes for CAISEGTSSYNEQFI.

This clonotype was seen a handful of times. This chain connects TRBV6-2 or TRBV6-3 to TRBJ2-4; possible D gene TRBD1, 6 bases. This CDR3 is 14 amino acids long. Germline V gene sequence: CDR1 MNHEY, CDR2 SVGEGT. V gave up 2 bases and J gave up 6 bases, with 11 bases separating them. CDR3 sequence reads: CASSYGGNGNIQYF. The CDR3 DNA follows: TGTGCCAGCAGTTACGGGGGCAACGGAAACATTCAGTACTTC.

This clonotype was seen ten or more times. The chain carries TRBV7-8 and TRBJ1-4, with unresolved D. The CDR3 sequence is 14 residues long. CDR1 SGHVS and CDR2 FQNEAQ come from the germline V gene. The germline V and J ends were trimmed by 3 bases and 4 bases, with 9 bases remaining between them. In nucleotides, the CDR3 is TGTGCCAGCAGCTTGCGAGGGTTTAATGAAAAACTGTTTTTT. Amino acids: CASSLRGFNEKLFF.